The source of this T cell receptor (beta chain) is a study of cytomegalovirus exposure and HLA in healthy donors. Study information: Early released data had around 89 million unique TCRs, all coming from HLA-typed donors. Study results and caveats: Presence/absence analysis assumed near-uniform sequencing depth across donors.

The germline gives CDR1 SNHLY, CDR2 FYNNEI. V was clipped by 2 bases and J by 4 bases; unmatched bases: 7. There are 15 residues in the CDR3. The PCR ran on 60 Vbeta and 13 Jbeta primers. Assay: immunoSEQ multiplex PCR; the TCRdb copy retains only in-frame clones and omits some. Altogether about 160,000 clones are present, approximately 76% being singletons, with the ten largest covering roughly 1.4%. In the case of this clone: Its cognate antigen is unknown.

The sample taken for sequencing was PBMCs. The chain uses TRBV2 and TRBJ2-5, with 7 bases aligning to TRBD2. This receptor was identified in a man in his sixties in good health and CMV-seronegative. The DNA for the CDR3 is TGTGCCAGCAGTGAACTGGCGGGAGAGGGAGAGACCCAGTACTTC. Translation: CASSELAGEGETQYF.